The subject of this entry is one TCR beta chain. This record belongs to a study of blood T cell repertoires in COVID-19. This CDR3 comprises 16 residues. Trimming at V came to 0 bases and at J to 3 bases, leaving 7 bases not matched to a gene. Germline V gives CDR1 SGHRS, CDR2 YFSETQ. Using immunoSEQ multiplex PCR, the repertoire was profiled, and TCRdb retains in-frame clones only, with some absent. The profile covers over 45,000 clones, with approximately 90% appearing a single time and 3.5% to 5% taken by the ten largest. Sequenced: peripheral blood. The receptor was isolated from a man between 45 and 60 years old with acute or convalescent COVID-19. The rearrangement links TRBV5-1 to TRBJ2-7, with 9 nucleotides matching TRBD2. CDR3 coding DNA: TGCGCCAGCAGCTTGGCGGTGGGTAGCGGGAGCTACGAGCAGTACTTC. It yields the protein CASSLAVGSGSYEQYF.